A selection of T cell receptor beta chains follows, all from one sample in a study of metastatic and nonmetastatic thyroid tumors. From the PCR reads, TCRdb re-called clones with MiXCR. The data hold around 22,000 clones, with roughly a fifth observed a single time. The specimen sequenced was blood. Receptors were obtained from a female donor with papillary thyroid cancer or a benign thyroid nodule (not recorded which). Some clones in this sample may be carry-over from other donors' samples. Both conserved end residues are part of each CDR3. Each record gives: clone size, D gene, CDR3 length, V gene, J gene, CDR3 protein, CDR3 DNA. The D gene is left open where the match is weak. Rows give clone size only sometimes, using once, few, many, or a class for an expanded clone.

clone size: many
D gene: NA
CDR3 length: 12
V gene: TRBV3-1
J gene: TRBJ2-3
CDR3 protein: CASSQGRDTQYF
CDR3 DNA: TGTGCCAGCAGCCAAGGGAGGGATACGCAGTATTTT

clone size: NA
D gene: NA
CDR3 length: 16
V gene: TRBV2
J gene: TRBJ2-7
CDR3 protein: CASRSALLRISYEQYF
CDR3 DNA: TGTGCCAGCAGGAGCGCCCTTTTGAGGATCTCCTACGAGCAGTACTTC

clone size: NA
D gene: TRBD2
CDR3 length: 16
V gene: TRBV18
J gene: TRBJ2-7
CDR3 protein: CASSPPTGGQSHEQTF
CDR3 DNA: TGTGCCAGCTCACCACCAACGGGGGGGCAATCCCACGAGCAGACCTTC

clone size: many
D gene: NA
CDR3 length: 14
V gene: TRBV29-1
J gene: TRBJ1-2
CDR3 protein: CSVEVISGLDGYTF
CDR3 DNA: TGCAGCGTTGAAGTAATCTCAGGGTTGGATGGCTACACCTTC

clone size: many
D gene: NA
CDR3 length: 15
V gene: TRBV14
J gene: TRBJ2-1
CDR3 protein: CASSQRALARGEQFF
CDR3 DNA: TGTGCCAGCAGCCAAAGGGCGCTAGCGAGGGGCGAGCAGTTCTTC

clone size: many
D gene: NA
CDR3 length: 14
V gene: TRBV20-1
J gene: TRBJ2-1
CDR3 protein: CSATEWDNYNEQFF
CDR3 DNA: TGCAGTGCTACTGAGTGGGATAACTACAATGAGCAGTTCTTC

clone size: many
D gene: NA
CDR3 length: 15
V gene: TRBV24-1
J gene: TRBJ2-2
CDR3 protein: CATSDYRADTGELFF
CDR3 DNA: TGTGCCACCAGTGATTACAGGGCCGACACCGGGGAGCTGTTTTTT

clone size: many
D gene: NA
CDR3 length: 13
V gene: TRBV6-1
J gene: TRBJ1-4
CDR3 protein: CATSRGTNEKLFF
CDR3 DNA: TGTGCCACTTCTAGGGGAACTAATGAAAAACTGTTTTTT

clone size: many
D gene: NA
CDR3 length: 14
V gene: TRBV20-1
J gene: TRBJ1-1
CDR3 protein: CSARGTSRATEAFF
CDR3 DNA: TGCAGTGCTAGGGGGACTTCGCGGGCCACTGAAGCTTTCTTT

clone size: few
D gene: NA
CDR3 length: 15
V gene: TRBV5-1
J gene: TRBJ2-1
CDR3 protein: CASSFQVGVGDEQFF
CDR3 DNA: TGCGCCAGCAGCTTTCAAGTGGGGGTCGGGGATGAGCAGTTCTTC

clone size: many
D gene: NA
CDR3 length: 14
V gene: TRBV19
J gene: TRBJ1-1
CDR3 protein: CASRTPPMNTEAFF
CDR3 DNA: TGTGCCAGTAGGACACCACCTATGAACACTGAAGCTTTCTTT

clone size: many
D gene: TRBD2
CDR3 length: 15
V gene: TRBV20-1
J gene: TRBJ2-3
CDR3 protein: CSASAAGEATDTQYF
CDR3 DNA: TGCAGTGCTAGTGCAGCGGGAGAGGCCACAGATACGCAGTATTTT

clone size: many
D gene: NA
CDR3 length: 13
V gene: TRBV5-4
J gene: TRBJ1-2
CDR3 protein: CASSFWGADGYTF
CDR3 DNA: TGTGCCAGCAGCTTCTGGGGGGCGGATGGCTACACCTTC

clone size: many
D gene: NA
CDR3 length: 14
V gene: TRBV5-1
J gene: TRBJ1-5
CDR3 protein: CASSLWGLNQPQHF
CDR3 DNA: TGCGCCAGCAGCTTATGGGGGCTCAATCAGCCCCAGCATTTT

clone size: few
D gene: TRBD1
CDR3 length: 15
V gene: TRBV28
J gene: TRBJ2-7
CDR3 protein: CASSESQGAHYEQYF
CDR3 DNA: TGTGCCAGCAGTGAATCACAGGGGGCCCACTACGAGCAGTACTTC